One and the same sample provided the 3 T cell receptor beta chains below, sequenced in a study of T cell responses to AZD1222 COVID-19 vaccine. Clones were sequenced by immunoSEQ multiplex PCR, and TCRdb holds only the in-frame ones, with some missing. The table records roughly 77,000 clones, approximately 90% of them present only once. Here the sequenced sample was peripheral blood, taken 28 days after the second AZD1222 dose. The receptors were gathered from an adult who received the AZD1222 COVID-19 vaccine.

CDR3 loop: CASSRASGSYEQYF. In DNA form, the CDR3 reads TGTGCCAGCAGTCGGGCTAGCGGGAGCTACGAGCAGTACTTC. The rearrangement joins TRBV7-3 to TRBJ2-7; 10 bases are a match to TRBD2. Germline-derived CDR1 and CDR2 are SGHTA and FQGTGA. V shed 6 bases, J shed 3 bases, and the junction held 5 bases outside the gene matches. The CDR3 has 14 residues.

This chain connects TRBV24-1 to TRBJ2-7, with TRBD1 as a possible D gene (5 bases). The CDR3 length is 13 residues. V lost 2 bases to trimming and J lost 2 bases, with 6 bases between them. Germline CDR1 is KGHDR and CDR2 is SFDVKD. This CDR3 reads CATSDWGTYEQYF. The CDR3 DNA sequence: TGTGCCACCAGTGATTGGGGCACCTACGAGCAGTACTTC.

The V and J genes are TRBV9 and TRBJ1-1, with D perhaps TRBD1 (5 bases). V lost 4 bases to trimming and J lost 1 base, with 11 bases between them. This CDR3 has 14 residues. The germline CDR1 and CDR2 sequences are SGDLS and YYNGEE. CDR3: CASSKGTGNTEAFF. As DNA, the CDR3 is TGTGCCAGCAGCAAAGGGACGGGGAACACTGAAGCTTTCTTT.